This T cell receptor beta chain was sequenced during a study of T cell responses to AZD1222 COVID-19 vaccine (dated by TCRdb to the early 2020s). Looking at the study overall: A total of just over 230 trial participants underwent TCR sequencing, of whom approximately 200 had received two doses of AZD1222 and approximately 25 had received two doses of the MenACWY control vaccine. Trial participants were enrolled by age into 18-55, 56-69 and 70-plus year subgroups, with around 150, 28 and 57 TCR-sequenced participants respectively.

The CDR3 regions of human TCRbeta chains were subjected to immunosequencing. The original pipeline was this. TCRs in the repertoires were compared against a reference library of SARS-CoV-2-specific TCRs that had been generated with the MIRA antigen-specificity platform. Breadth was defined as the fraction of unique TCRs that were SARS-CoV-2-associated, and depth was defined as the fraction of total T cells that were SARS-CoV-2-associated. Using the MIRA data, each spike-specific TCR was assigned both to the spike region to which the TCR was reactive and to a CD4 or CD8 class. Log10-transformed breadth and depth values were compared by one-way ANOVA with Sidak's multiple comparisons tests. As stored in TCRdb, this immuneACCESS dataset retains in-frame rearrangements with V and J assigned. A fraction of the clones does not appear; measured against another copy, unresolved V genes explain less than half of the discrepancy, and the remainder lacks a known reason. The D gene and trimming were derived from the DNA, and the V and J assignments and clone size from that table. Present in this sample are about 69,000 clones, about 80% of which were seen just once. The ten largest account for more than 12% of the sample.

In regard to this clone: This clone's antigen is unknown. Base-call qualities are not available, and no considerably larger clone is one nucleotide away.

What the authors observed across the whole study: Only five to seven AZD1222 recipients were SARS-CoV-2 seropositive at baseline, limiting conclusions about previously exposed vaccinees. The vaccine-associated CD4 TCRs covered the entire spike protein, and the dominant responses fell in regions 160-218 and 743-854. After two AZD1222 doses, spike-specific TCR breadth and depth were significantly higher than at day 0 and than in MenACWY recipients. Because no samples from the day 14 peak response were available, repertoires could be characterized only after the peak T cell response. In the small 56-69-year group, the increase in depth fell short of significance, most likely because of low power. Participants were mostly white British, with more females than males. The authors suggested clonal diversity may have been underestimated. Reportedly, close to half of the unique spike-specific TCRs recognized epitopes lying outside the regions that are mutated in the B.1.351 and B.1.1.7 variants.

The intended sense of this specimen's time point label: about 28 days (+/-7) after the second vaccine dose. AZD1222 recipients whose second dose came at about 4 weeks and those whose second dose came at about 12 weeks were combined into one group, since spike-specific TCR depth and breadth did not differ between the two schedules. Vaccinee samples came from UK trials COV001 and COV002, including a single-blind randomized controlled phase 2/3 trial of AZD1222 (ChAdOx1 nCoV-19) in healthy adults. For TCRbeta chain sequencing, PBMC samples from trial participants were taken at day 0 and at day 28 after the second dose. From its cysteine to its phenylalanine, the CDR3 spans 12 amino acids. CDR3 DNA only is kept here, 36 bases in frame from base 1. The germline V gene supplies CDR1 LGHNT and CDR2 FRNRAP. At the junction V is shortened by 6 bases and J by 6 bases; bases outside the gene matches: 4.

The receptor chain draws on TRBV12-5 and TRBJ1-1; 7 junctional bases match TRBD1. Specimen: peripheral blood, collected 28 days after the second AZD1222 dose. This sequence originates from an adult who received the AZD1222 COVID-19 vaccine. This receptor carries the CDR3 CASGRGTAEAFF. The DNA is TGTGCTAGTGGCCGAGGGACAGCTGAAGCTTTCTTT.